This T cell receptor beta chain stems from a study of cytomegalovirus exposure and HLA in healthy donors. General study results and limits: Rarity marked most TCR sequences, yet some public TCRs occurred in many donors.

Healthy bone marrow donors made up the donor group. Worth noting for this clone: The target antigen is unknown.

Use of 60 Vbeta and 13 Jbeta primers characterized the PCR. Only in-frame clones appear in the TCRdb table, and some are missing; sequencing was by immunoSEQ multiplex PCR. Of approximately 140,000 clones listed, about four fifths were seen once; the top ten hold around 6.6%. The receptor was isolated from a middle-aged man in good health and CMV-seropositive. The specimen was PBMCs.

The CDR3 DNA is TGCAGTGCTGCTAGAGCGGTTGAGCAGTTCTTC. As protein: CSAARAVEQFF. J is TRBJ2-1 and V is TRBV20-1; tentatively, D is TRBD2 (5 bases). CDR1 and CDR2 from the germline V gene are DFQATT and SNEGSKA (reference sequence). Trimming pared 5 bases from V and 9 bases from J, leaving 11 bases between. The CDR3 has 11 amino acids.